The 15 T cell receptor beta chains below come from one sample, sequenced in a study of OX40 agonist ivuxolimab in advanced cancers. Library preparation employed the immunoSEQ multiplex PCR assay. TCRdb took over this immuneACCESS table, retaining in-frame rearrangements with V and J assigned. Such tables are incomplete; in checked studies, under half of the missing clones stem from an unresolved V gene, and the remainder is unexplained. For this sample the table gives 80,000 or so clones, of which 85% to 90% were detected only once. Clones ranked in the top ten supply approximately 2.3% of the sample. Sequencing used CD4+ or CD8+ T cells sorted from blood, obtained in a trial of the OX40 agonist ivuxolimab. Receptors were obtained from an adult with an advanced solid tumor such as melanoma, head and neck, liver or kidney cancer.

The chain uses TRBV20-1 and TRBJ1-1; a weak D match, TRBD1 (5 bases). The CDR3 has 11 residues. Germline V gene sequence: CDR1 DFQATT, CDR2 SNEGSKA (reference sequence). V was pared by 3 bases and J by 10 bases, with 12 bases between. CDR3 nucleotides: TGCAGTGCTAGCAGGGACGGCGGAGCTTTCTTT. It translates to CSASRDGGAFF.

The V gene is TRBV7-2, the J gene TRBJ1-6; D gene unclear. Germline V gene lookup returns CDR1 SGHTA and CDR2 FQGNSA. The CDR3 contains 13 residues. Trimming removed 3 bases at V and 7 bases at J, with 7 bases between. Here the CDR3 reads CASSFDVNSPLHF. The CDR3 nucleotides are TGTGCCAGCAGCTTTGATGTAAATTCACCCCTCCACTTT. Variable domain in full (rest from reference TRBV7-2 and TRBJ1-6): GAGVSQSPSNKVTEKGKDVELRCDPISGHTALYWYRQSLGQGLEFLIYFQGNSAPDKSGLPSDRFSAERTGGSVSTLTIQRTQQEDSAVYLCASSFDVNSPLHFGNGTRLTVT.

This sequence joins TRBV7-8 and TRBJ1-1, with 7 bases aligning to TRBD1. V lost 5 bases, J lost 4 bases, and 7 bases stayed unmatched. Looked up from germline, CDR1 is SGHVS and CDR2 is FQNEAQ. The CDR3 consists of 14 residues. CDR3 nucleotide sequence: TGTGCCAGCAGCCTAATCAGGGGGGTCACTGAAGCTTTCTTT. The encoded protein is CASSLIRGVTEAFF.

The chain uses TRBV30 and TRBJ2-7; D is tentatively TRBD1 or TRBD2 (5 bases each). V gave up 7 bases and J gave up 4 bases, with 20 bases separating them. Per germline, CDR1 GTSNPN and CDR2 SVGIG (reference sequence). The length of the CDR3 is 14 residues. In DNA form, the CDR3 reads TGTGCCTTAGGAACCGGGACGGGGAAGTACGAGCAGTACTTC. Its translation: CALGTGTGKYEQYF.

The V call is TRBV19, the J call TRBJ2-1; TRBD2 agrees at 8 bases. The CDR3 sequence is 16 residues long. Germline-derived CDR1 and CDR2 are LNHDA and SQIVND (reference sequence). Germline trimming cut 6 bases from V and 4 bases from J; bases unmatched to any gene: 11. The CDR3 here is CASRPRGGDIYNEQFF. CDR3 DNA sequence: TGTGCCAGTAGGCCTCGGGGGGGCGATATTTACAATGAGCAGTTCTTC.

CDR3 coding DNA: TGCGCCAGCAGCCCCCGGGACAGGGTCGGGATGGCCCTAGTAGGGCAGTTCTTC. Amino acids: CASSPRDRVGMALVGQFF. The chain employs TRBV5-1 and TRBJ2-1, with 9 bases matching TRBD1. After removal of 4 bases from V and 12 bases from J, the junction contained 23 bases not matched to a gene. The CDR3 has 18 amino acids. The germline CDR1 and CDR2 sequences are SGHRS and YFSETQ.

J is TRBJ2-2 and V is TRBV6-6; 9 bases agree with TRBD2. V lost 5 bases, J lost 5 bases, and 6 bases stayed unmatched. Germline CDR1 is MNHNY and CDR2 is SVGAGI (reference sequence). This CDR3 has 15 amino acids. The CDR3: CASSVSGSGTGELFF. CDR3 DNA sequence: TGTGCCAGCAGTGTTAGCGGGAGCGGAACCGGGGAGCTGTTTTTT.

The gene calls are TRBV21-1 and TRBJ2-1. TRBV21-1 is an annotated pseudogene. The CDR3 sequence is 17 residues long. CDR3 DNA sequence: TGTGCCAGCAGCAAAAGTTGGCAGGGAGTCTCCTACAATGAGCAGTTCTTC. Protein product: CASSKSWQGVSYNEQFF.

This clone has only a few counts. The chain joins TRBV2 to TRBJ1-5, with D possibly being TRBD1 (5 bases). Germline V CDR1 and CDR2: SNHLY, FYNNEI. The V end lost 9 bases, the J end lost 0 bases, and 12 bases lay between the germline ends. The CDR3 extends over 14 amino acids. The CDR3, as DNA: TGTGCCAGTCAGGGAAGTTTTAGCAATCAGCCCCAGCATTTT. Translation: CASQGSFSNQPQHF.

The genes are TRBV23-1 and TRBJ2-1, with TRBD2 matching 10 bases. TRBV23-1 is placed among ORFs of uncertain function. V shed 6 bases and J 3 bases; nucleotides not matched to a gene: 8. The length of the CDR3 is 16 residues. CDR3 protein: CASREAGGPVYNEQFF. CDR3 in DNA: TGCGCCAGCAGGGAAGCGGGAGGGCCAGTCTACAATGAGCAGTTCTTC.

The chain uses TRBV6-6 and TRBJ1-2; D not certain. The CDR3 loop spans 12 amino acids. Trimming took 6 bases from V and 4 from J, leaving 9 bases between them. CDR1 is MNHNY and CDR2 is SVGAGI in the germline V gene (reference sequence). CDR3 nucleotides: TGTGCCAGCAGGGTGGAGGGCTATGGCTACACCTTC. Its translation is CASRVEGYGYTF.

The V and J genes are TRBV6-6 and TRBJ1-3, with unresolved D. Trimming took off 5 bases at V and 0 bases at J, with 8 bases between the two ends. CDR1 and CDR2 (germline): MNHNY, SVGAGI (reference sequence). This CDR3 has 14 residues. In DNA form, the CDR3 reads TGTGCCAGCAGTCCGGCTTCCTCTGGAAACACCATATATTTT. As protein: CASSPASSGNTIYF.

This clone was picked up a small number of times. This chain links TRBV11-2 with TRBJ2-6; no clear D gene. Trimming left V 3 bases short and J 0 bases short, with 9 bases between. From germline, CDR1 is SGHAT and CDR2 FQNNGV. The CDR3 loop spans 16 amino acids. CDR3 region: CASSLGFLSGANVLTF. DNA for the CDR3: TGTGCCAGCAGCTTGGGGTTCCTCTCTGGGGCCAACGTCCTGACTTTC.

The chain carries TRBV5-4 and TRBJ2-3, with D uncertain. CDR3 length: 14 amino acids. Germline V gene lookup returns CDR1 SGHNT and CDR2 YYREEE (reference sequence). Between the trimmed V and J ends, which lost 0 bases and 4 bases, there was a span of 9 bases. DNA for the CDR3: TGTGCCAGCAGCTTGGGTCCCCGGGCAGATACGCAGTATTTT. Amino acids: CASSLGPRADTQYF.

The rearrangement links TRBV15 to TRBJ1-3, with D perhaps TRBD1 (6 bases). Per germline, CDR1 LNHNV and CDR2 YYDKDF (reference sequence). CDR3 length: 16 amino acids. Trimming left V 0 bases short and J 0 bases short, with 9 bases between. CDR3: CATSRDLDSSGNTIYF. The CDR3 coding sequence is TGTGCCACCAGCAGAGATCTGGACAGCTCTGGAAACACCATATATTTT. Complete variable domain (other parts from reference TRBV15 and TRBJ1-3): DAMVIQNPRYQVTQFGKPVTLSCSQTLNHNVMYWYQQKSSQAPKLLFHYYDKDFNNEADTPDNFQSRRPNTSFCFLDIRSPGLGDTAMYLCATSRDLDSSGNTIYFGEGSWLTVV.